This T cell receptor beta chain was sequenced during a study of blood T cell repertoires in COVID-19. Study as a whole: Both acute and convalescent COVID-19 samples were obtained from the United States, Italy and Spain. T cells, B-cell-depleted T cells, or PBMCs supplied cDNA or gDNA.

V was pared by 0 bases and J by 1 base, with 6 bases between. CDR1 and CDR2 from the germline V gene are SGHRS and YFSETQ. This CDR3 comprises 14 residues. Authors' processing steps: Estimated nucleated cell counts came from reference gene primer amplification. The method was immunoSEQ multiplex PCR; TCRdb's version includes in-frame clones alone and lacks a portion of them. The DNA was the basis for D and trimming; V, J and clone size are from that table. The sample holds 250,000 or so clones, approximately 87% seen once. The V call is TRBV5-1, the J call TRBJ2-3; no clear D. Specimen: peripheral blood. The origin of this receptor is a man aged 60-69 years with acute or convalescent COVID-19. CDR3 region: CASSLGPGTDTQYF. The CDR3 nucleotides read TGCGCCAGCAGCTTGGGTCCGGGCACAGATACGCAGTATTTT.